This record concerns one T cell receptor (beta chain) sequence. The antigen is not known. The data originate from a study of identical twins. Findings and limits, study-wide: Out-of-frame alpha sequences common to twins were enriched for low generation probability. A cross-sectional statistical analysis, not follow-up of the same donors, supported the conclusions.

The germline V gene has CDR1 DFQATT and CDR2 SNEGSKA (reference sequence). The CDR3 is made up of 15 amino acids. V shed 0 bases, J shed 2 bases, and the junction held 7 bases outside the gene matches. The cDNA had a unique molecular identifier and a template-switch universal primer site. TCRdb analysed the 5' RACE reads with MiXCR anew, one entry per CDR3 protein. This table has under 500,000 distinct CDR3 sequences, around an eighth appearing once. The sample was also linked to a second study, of yellow fever vaccine responses in identical twins. That study reports: In identical twins, vaccine T cell responses appeared partly shared and partly individual.

The gene calls are TRBV20-1 and TRBJ2-7; 7 positions match TRBD1. Sequenced material: CD4+ T cells sorted from blood. This clonotype originated in a woman in her late teens or twenties in good health. CDR3 sequence reads: CSARDPGTEAYEQYF. CDR3 coding DNA: TGCAGTGCTAGAGATCCGGGGACAGAAGCCTACGAGCAGTACTTC.